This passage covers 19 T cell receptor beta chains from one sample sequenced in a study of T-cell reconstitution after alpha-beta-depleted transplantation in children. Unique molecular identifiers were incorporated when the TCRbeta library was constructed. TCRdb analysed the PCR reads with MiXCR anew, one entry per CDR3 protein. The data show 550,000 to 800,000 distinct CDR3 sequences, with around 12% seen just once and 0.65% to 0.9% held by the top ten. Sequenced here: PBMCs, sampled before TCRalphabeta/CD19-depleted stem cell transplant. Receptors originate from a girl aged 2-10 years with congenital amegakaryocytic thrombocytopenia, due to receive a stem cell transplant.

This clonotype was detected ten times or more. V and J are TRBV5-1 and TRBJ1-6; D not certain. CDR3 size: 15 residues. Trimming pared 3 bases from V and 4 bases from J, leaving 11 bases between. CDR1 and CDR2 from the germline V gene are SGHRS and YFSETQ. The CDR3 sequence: CASSWKTAYNSPLHF. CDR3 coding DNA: TGCGCCAGCAGCTGGAAAACAGCATATAATTCACCCCTCCACTTT.

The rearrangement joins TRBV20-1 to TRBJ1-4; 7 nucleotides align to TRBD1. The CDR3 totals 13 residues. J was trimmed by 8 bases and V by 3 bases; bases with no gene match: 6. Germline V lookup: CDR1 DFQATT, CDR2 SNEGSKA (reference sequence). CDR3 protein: CSASGTVDEKLFF. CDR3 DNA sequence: TGCAGTGCTAGCGGGACAGTTGACGAAAAACTGTTTTTT.

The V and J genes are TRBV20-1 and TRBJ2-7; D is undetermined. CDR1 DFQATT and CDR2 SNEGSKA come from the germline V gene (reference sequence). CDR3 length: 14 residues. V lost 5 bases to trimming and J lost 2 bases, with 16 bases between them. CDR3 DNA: TGCAGTGCTGGATACCAAAGGGCCCCCTACGAGCAGTACTTC. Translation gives CSAGYQRAPYEQYF.

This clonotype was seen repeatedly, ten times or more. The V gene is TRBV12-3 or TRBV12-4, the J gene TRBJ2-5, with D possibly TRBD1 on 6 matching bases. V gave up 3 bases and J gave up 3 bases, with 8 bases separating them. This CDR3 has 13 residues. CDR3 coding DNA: TGTGCCAGCAGTTTGGGACAAGAAGAGACCCAGTACTTC. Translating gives CASSLGQEETQYF.

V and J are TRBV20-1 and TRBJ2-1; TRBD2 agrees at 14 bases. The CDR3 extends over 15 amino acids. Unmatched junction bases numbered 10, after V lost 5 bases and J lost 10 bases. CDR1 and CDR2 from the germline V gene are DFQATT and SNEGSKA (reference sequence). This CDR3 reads CSAVTGTSGSEEQFF. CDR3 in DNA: TGCAGTGCTGTAACCGGGACTAGCGGGAGTGAGGAGCAGTTCTTC.

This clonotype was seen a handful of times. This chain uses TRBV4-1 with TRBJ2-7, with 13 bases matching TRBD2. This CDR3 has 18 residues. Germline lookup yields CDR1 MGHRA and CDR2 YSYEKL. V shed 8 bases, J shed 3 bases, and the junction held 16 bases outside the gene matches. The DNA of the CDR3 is TGCGCCAGCCCGTTACTAGCGGGAGGGCCCGAGAACCTCTACGAGCAGTACTTC. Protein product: CASPLLAGGPENLYEQYF.

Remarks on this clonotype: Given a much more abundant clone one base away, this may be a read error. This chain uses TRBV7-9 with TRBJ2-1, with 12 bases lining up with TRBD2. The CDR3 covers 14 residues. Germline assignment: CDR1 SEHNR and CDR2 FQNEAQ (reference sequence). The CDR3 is CASRWTSGMDEQSF. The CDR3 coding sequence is TGTGCCAGCAGGTGGACTAGCGGGATGGATGAGCAGTCCTTC. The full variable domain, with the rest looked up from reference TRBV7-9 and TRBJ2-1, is DTGVSQNPRHKITKRGQNVTFRCDPISEHNRLYWYRQTLGQGPEFLTYFQNEAQLEKSRLLSDRFSAERPKGSFSTLEIQRTEQGDSAMYLCASRWTSGMDEQSFGPGTRLTVL.

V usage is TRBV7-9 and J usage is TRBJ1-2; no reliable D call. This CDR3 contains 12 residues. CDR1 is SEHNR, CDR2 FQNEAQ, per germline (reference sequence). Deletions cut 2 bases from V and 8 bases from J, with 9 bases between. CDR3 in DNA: TGTGCCAGCAGCTTAAATCGTGGCGGCTACACCTTC. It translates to CASSLNRGGYTF.

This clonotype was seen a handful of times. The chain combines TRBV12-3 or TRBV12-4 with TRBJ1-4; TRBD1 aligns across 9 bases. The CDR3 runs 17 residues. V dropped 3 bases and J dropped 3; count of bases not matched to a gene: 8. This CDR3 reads CASSFFGTGKANEKLFF. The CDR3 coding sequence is TGTGCCAGCAGTTTCTTTGGGACAGGGAAGGCTAATGAAAAACTGTTTTTT.

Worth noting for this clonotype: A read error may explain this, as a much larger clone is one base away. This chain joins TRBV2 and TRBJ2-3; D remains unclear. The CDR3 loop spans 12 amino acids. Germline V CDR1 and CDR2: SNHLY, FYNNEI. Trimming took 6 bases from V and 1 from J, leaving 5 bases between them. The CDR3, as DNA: TGTGCCAGCAGGGCGGGCACAGATACGCAGTATTTT. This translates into CASRAGTDTQYF.

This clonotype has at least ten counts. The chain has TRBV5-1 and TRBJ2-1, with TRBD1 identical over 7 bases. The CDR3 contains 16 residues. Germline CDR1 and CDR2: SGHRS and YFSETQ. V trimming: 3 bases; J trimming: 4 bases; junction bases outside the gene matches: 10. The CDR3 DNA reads TGCGCCAGCAGCTCCATTTCCGGGACAGCTTACAATGAGCAGTTCTTC. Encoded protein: CASSSISGTAYNEQFF.

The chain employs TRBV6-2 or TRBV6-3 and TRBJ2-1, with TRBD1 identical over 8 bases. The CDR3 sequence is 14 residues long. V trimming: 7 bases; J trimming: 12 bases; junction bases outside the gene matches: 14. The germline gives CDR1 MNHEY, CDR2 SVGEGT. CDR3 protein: CASNPGQVGMRQFF. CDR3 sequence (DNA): TGTGCCAGCAACCCGGGACAGGTTGGAATGAGGCAGTTCTTC.

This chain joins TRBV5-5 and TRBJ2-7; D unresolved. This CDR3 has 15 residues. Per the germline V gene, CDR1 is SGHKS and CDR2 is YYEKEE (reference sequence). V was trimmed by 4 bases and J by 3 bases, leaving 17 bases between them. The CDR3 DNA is TGTGCCAGCAGCCCGGACGTAAATCAGATCTACGAGCAGTACTTC. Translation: CASSPDVNQIYEQYF.

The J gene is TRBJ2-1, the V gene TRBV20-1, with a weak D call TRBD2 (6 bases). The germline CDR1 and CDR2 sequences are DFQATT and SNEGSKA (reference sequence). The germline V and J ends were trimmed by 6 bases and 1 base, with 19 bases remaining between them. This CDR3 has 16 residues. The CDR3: CSAAKPEGRSYNEQFF. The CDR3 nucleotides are TGCAGTGCCGCAAAGCCCGAAGGGAGGTCCTACAATGAGCAGTTCTTC.

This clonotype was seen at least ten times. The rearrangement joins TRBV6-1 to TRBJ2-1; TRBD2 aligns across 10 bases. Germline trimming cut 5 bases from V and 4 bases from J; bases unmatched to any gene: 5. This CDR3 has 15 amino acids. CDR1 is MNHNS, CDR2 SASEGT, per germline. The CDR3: CASSQTSGKYNEQFF. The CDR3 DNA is TGTGCCAGCAGTCAAACTAGCGGGAAATACAATGAGCAGTTCTTC.

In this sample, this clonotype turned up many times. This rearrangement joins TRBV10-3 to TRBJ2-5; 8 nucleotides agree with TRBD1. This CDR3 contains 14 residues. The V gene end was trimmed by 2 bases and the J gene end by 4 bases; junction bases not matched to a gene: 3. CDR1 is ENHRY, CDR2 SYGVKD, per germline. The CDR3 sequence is CAISEGQGGETQYF. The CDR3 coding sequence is TGTGCCATCAGTGAGGGACAGGGTGGAGAGACCCAGTACTTC.

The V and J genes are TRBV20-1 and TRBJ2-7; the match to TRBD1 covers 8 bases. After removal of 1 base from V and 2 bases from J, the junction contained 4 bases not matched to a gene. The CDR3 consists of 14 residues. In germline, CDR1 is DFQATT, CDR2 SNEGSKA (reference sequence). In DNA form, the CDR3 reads TGCAGTGCTAGAGCGACAGGGGAAACCTACGAGCAGTACTTC. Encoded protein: CSARATGETYEQYF.

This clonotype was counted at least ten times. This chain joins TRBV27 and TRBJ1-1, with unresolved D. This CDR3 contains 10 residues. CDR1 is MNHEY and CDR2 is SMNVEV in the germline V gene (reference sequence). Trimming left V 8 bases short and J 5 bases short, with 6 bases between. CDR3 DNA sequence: TGTGCCAGCCGTGGGACTGAAGCTTTCTTT. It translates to CASRGTEAFF.

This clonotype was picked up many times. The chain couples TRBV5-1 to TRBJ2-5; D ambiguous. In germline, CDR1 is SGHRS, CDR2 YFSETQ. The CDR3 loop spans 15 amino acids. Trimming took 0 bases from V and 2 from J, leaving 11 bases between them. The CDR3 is CASSLGAIPQETQYF. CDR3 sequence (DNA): TGCGCCAGCAGCTTGGGGGCGATTCCTCAAGAGACCCAGTACTTC.